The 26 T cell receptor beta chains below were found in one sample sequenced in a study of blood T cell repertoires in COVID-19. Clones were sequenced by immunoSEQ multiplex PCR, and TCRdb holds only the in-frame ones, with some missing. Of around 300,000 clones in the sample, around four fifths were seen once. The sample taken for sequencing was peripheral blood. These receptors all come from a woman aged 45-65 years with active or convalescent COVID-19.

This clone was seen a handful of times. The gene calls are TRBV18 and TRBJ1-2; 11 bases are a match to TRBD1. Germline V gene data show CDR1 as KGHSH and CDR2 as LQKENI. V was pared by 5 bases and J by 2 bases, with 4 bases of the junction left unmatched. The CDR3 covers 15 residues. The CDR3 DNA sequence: TGTGCCAGCTCATCCGGACAGGGGGCAAACTATGGCTACACCTTC. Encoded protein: CASSSGQGANYGYTF.

In DNA form, the CDR3 reads TGCGCCAGCAGTACATCTCTAGCAATAGGGATGCTGCACAATCAGCCCCAGCATTTT. As protein: CASSTSLAIGMLHNQPQHF. The genes are TRBV10-2 and TRBJ1-5, with D unresolved. Germline-derived CDR1 and CDR2 are WSHSY and SAAADI. There are 19 residues in the CDR3. V was trimmed by 5 bases and J by 3 bases, leaving 26 bases between them.

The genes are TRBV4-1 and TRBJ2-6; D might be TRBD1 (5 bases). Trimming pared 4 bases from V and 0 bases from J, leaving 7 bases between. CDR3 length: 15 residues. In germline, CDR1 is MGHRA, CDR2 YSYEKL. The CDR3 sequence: CASSLQDSGANVLTF. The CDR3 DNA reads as TGCGCCAGCAGCCTACAGGACTCTGGGGCCAACGTCCTGACTTTC.

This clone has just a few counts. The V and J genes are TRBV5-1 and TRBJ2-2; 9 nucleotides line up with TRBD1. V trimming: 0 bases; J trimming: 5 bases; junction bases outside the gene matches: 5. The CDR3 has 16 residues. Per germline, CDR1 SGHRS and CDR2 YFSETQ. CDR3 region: CASSLAYGTGTGELFF. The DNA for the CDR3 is TGCGCCAGCAGCTTGGCGTACGGGACAGGGACCGGGGAGCTGTTTTTT.

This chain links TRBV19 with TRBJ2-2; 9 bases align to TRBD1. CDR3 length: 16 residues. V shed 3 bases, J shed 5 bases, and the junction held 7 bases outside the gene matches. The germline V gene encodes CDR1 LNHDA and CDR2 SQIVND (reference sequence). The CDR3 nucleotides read TGTGCCAGTAGTATCCCGGGACAGGGTGTTACCGGGGAGCTGTTTTTT. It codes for CASSIPGQGVTGELFF.

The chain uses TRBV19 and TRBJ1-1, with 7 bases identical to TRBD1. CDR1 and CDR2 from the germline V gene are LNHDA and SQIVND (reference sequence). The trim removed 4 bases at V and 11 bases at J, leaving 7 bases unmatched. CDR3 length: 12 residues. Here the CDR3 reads CASSKDRVGAFF. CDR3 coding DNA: TGTGCCAGTAGTAAAGACAGGGTGGGGGCTTTCTTT. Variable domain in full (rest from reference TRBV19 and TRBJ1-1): DGGITQSPKYLFRKEGQNVTLSCEQNLNHDAMYWYRQDPGQGLRLIYYSQIVNDFQKGDIAEGYSVSREKKESFPLTVTSAQKNPTAFYLCASSKDRVGAFFGQGTRLTVV.

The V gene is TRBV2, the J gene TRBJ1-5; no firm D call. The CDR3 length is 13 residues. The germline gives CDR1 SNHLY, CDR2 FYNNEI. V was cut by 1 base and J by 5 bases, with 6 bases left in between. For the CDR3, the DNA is TGTGCCAGCAGTGAAGAGCATGATCAGCCCCAGCATTTT. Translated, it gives CASSEEHDQPQHF.

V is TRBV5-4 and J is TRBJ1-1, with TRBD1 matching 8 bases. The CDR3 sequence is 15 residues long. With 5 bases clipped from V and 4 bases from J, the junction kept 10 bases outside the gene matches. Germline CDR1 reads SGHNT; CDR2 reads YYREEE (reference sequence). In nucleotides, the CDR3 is TGTGCCAGCAGTCCCGACAGGGGAGTTAGCACTGAAGCTTTCTTT. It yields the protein CASSPDRGVSTEAFF. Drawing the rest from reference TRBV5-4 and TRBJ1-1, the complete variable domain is ETGVTQSPTHLIKTRGQQVTLRCSSQSGHNTVSWYQQALGQGPQFIFQYYREEENGRGNFPPRFSGLQFPNYSSELNVNALELDDSALYLCASSPDRGVSTEAFFGQGTRLTVV.

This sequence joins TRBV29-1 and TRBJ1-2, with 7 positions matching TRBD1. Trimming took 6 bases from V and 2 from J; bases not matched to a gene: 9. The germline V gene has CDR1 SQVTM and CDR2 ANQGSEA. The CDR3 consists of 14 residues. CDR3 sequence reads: CSVDPTGKNYGYTF. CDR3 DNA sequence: TGCAGCGTCGACCCGACAGGGAAGAACTATGGCTACACCTTC.

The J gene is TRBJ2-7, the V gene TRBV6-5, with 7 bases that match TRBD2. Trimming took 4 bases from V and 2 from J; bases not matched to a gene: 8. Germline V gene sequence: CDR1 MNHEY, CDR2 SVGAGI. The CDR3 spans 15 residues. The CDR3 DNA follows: TGTGCCAGCAGTTCCACGGCGGGAGCCCCCTACGAGCAGTACTTC. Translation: CASSSTAGAPYEQYF.

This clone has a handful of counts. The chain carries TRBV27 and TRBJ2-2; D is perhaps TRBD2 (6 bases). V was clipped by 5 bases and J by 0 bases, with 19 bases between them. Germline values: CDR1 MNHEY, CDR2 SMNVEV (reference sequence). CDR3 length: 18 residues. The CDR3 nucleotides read TGTGCCAGCAGTCCCCAATTTGCGGGGAGCGCGAACACCGGGGAGCTGTTTTTT. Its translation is CASSPQFAGSANTGELFF.

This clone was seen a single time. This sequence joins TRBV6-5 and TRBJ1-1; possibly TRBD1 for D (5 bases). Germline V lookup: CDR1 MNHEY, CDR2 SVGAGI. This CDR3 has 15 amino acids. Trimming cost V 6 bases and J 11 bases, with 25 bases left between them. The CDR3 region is CASRIRGEGTKPAFF. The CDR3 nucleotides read TGTGCCAGCAGGATAAGAGGGGAGGGGACGAAGCCGGCTTTCTTT.

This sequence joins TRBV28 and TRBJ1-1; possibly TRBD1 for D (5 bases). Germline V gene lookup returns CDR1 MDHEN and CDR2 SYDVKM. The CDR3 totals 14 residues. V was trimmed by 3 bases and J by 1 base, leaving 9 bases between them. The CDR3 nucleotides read TGTGCCAGCAGTTTGGCGACAGAGAACACTGAAGCTTTCTTT. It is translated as CASSLATENTEAFF.

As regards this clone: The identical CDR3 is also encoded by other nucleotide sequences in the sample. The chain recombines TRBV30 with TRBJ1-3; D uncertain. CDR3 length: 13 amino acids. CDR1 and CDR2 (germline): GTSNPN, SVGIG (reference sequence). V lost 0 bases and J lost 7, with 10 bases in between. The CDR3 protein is CAWSVNGRNTIYF. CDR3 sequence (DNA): TGTGCCTGGAGTGTAAATGGGCGTAACACCATATATTTT.

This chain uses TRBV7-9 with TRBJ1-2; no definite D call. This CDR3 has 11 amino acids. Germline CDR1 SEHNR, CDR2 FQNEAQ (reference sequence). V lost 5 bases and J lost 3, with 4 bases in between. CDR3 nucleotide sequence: TGTGCCAGCAGCCCGTACTATGGCTACACCTTC. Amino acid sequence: CASSPYYGYTF.

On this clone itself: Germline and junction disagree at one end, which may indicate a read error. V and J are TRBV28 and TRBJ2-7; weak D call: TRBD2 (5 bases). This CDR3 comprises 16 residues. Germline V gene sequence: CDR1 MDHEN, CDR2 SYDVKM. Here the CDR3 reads CASSLSGPGKQNEQYF. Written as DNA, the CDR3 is TGTGCCAGCAGCTTATCCGGCCCGGGGAAACAGAACGAGCAGTACTTC.

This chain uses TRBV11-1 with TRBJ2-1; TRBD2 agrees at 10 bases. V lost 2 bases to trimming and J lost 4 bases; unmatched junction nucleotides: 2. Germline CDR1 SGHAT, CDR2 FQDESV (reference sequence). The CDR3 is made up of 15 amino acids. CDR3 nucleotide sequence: TGTGCCAGCAGCTTACTAGCGGGAGATTACAATGAGCAGTTCTTC. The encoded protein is CASSLLAGDYNEQFF.

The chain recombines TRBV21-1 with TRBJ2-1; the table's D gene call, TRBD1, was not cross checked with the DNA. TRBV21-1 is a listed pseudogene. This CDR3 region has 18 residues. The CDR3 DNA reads TGTGCCAGCAGCAATATCGAAGAGTGGGACAGCTCCTACAATGAGCAGTTCTTC. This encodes CASSNIEEWDSSYNEQFF.

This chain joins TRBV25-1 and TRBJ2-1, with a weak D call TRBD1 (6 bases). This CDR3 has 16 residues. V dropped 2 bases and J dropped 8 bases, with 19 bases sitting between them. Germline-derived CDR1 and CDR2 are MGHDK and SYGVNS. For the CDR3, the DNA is TGTGCCAGCAGTGAACGTCGAGCTCAGGGGTTCGATGAGCAGTTCTTC. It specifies CASSERRAQGFDEQFF.

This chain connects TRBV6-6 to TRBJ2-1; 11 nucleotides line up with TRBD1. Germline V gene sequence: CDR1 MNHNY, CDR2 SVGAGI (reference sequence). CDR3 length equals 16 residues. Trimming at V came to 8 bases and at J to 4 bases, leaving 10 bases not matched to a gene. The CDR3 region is CASVGRTGGAYNEQFF. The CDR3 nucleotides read TGTGCCAGCGTCGGGAGGACAGGGGGCGCATACAATGAGCAGTTCTTC.

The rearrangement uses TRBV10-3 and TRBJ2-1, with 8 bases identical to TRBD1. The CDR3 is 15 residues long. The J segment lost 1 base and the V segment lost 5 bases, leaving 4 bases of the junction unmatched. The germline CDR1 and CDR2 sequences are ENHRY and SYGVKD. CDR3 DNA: TGTGCCATCAGTTCGGACAGGGATTCCTACAATGAGCAGTTCTTC. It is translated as CAISSDRDSYNEQFF.

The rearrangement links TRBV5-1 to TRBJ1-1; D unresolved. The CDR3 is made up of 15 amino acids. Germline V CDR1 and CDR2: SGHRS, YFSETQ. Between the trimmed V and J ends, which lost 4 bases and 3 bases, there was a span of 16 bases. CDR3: CASSQIPMEDTEAFF. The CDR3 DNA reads TGCGCCAGCAGCCAAATTCCGATGGAGGACACTGAAGCTTTCTTT.

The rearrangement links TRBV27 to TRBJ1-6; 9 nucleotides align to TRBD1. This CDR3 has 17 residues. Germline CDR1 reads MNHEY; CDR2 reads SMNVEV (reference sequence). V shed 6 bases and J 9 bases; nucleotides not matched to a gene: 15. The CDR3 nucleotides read TGTGCCAGCAGACTGATTGTGTCGGACAGGGGTCGTTCACCCCTCCACTTT. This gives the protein CASRLIVSDRGRSPLHF.

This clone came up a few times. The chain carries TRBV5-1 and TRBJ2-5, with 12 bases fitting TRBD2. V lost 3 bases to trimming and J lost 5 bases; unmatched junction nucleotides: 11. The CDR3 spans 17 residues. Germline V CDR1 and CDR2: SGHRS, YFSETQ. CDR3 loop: CASSSLLAGGGGETQYF. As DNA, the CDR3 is TGCGCCAGCAGCTCTTTACTAGCGGGAGGAGGAGGGGAGACCCAGTACTTC.

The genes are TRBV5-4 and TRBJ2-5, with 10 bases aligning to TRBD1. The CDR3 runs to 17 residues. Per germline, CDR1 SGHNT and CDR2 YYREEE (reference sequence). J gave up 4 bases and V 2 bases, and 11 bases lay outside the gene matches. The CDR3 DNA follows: TGTGCCAGCAGCTTTAGACAGGGGGCGGTCTCGGGAGAGACCCAGTACTTC. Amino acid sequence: CASSFRQGAVSGETQYF.

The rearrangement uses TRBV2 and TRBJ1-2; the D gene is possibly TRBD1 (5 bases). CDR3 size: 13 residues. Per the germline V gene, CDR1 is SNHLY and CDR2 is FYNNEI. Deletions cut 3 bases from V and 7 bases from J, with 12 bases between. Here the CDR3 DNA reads TGTGCCAGCAGTGACAGGGAAGGGCCTGGCTACACCTTC. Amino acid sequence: CASSDREGPGYTF.